Sequencing of this T cell receptor beta chain was carried out in a study of blood T cell repertoires in COVID-19. Study at large: The United States, Italy and Spain supplied acute and convalescent COVID-19 samples.

Authors' analysis steps: Scientists estimated how many nucleated cells there were by amplifying reference gene primers. Generated by immunoSEQ multiplex PCR, the TCRdb table keeps only in-frame clones and is missing some. The DNA gave D and trimming, while V, J and clone size come from that table. The sample lists 200,000 to 250,000 clones, roughly 84% seen once, with 5% to 6.5% in the top ten. Germline V CDR1 and CDR2: MNHEY, SVGEGT. The trim removed 2 bases at V and 2 bases at J, leaving 10 bases unmatched. This CDR3 comprises 17 residues. Input material: peripheral blood. The chain couples TRBV6-2 or TRBV6-3 to TRBJ2-7; TRBD2 matches at 9 bases. This sequence originates from a woman aged 60 to 75 who had recovered from COVID-19. CDR3 bases: TGTGCCAGCAGTTACGGACTAGCGAGGACCCCACCCTACGAGCAGTACTTC. This encodes CASSYGLARTPPYEQYF.